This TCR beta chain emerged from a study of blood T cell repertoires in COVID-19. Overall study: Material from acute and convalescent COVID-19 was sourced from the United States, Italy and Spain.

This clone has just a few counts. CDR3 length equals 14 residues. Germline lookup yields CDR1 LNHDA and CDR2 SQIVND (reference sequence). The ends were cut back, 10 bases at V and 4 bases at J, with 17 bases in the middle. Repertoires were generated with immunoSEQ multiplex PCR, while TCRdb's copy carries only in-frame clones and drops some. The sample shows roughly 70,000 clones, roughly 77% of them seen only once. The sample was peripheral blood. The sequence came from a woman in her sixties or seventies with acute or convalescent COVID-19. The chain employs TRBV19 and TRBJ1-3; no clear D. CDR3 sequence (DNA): TGTGCCACCCTTTCACATGGCTCCGGAAACACCATATATTTT. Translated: CATLSHGSGNTIYF.